This is a list of T cell receptor beta chains from one sample in a study of control samples from healthy donors and cancer patients. The assay was immunoSEQ multiplex PCR, and TCRdb's table has in-frame clones only and misses some. The data show some 100,000 clones, 90% seen once. The sequenced sample consisted of blood. These receptor sequences come from a human donor in good health. The donor label of this sample is uncertain. The CDR3 runs from the conserved cysteine through the conserved F or W. D genes are given only for firm matches. Where a row states a size, it is once, few, many or the class of an expanded clone; other rows omit it.

d_call	clone_size	v_call	j_call	cdr3_aa	cdr3_nt
NA	NA	TRBV7-9	TRBJ2-1	CASSSDPNEQFF	TGTGCCAGCAGCTCTGATCCCAATGAGCAGTTCTTC
NA	NA	TRBV6-6	TRBJ1-6	CASSYEAVGNSPLHF	TGTGCCAGCAGTTATGAGGCAGTGGGGAATTCACCCCTCCACTTT
TRBD1	few	TRBV24-1	TRBJ2-2	CATSDSGQGLTGELFF	TGTGCCACCAGTGACTCAGGACAGGGACTCACCGGGGAGCTGTTTTTT
TRBD1	NA	TRBV7-9	TRBJ2-3	CASSLWQGARDTQYF	TGTGCCAGCAGCCTCTGGCAGGGGGCCAGGGATACGCAGTATTTT
TRBD1	NA	TRBV27	TRBJ1-4	CASSLLGQGGVREKLFF	TGTGCCAGCAGTTTACTGGGACAGGGGGGCGTAAGGGAAAAACTGTTTTTT
NA	NA	TRBV10-3	TRBJ1-5	CAISEEAGARPQHF	TGTGCCATCAGTGAGGAGGCCGGAGCGAGGCCCCAGCATTTT
TRBD2	NA	TRBV10-1	TRBJ2-2	CASSVREGTGELFF	TGCGCCAGCAGTGTGAGGGAGGGAACCGGGGAGCTGTTTTTT
TRBD1	NA	TRBV10-1	TRBJ1-4	CASSAERGQGKLFF	TGCGCCAGCAGTGCCGAGAGGGGGCAGGGAAAACTGTTTTTT
TRBD2	NA	TRBV29-1	TRBJ2-3	CSAESGAGDTQYF	TGCAGCGCCGAAAGCGGGGCGGGGGATACGCAGTATTTT
NA	NA	TRBV18	TRBJ2-3	CASSPAGSTDTQYF	TGTGCCAGCTCACCGGCGGGGAGCACAGATACGCAGTATTTT
NA	NA	TRBV27	TRBJ2-7	CASRPLGLDEQYF	TGTGCCAGCCGACCGTTGGGGCTGGACGAGCAGTACTTC
TRBD2	NA	TRBV20-1	TRBJ2-3	CSASGAGGISTDTQYF	TGCAGTGCTAGTGGGGCGGGGGGTATTAGCACAGATACGCAGTATTTT
NA	NA	TRBV20-1	TRBJ1-1	CSASKGGPRTEAFF	TGCAGTGCTAGTAAAGGGGGGCCCAGGACTGAAGCTTTCTTT
NA	once	TRBV5-1	TRBJ1-6	CASSPGAGDYSPLHF	TGCGCCAGCAGCCCCGGGGCCGGGGATTATTCACCCCTCCACTTT
NA	NA	TRBV5-1	TRBJ2-7	CASSLEAAGITEQYF	TGCGCCAGCAGCTTGGAAGCGGCGGGGATAACCGAGCAGTACTTC
TRBD1	NA	TRBV14	TRBJ2-1	CASSQTGLKVYNEQFF	TGTGCCAGCAGCCAGACAGGGCTAAAGGTCTACAATGAGCAGTTCTTC
TRBD1	NA	TRBV10-3	TRBJ2-5	CAISLGQGETQYF	TGTGCCATCAGCTTGGGACAGGGAGAGACCCAGTACTTC
NA	NA	TRBV30	TRBJ1-6	CAWSQSPASPLHF	TGTGCCTGGAGTCAGAGCCCGGCCTCACCCCTCCACTTT
NA	NA	TRBV4-1	TRBJ1-1	CASSQEWANTEAFF	TGCGCCAGCAGCCAAGAATGGGCGAACACTGAAGCTTTCTTT
NA	NA	TRBV10-3	TRBJ1-1	CAISSRPENTEAFF	TGTGCCATCAGTTCCCGGCCTGAGAACACTGAAGCTTTCTTT
NA	NA	TRBV7-2	TRBJ2-5	CASSLVLSQETQYF	TGTGCCAGCAGCTTAGTGCTGTCACAAGAGACCCAGTACTTC
TRBD1	NA	TRBV13	TRBJ1-1	CASSPGGQRVTEAFF	TGTGCCAGCAGCCCAGGGGGCCAAAGGGTAACTGAAGCTTTCTTT
NA	NA	TRBV4-1	TRBJ2-7	CASSQVSGAAYEQYF	TGCGCCAGCAGCCAAGTCTCAGGAGCAGCCTACGAGCAGTACTTC
TRBD1	NA	TRBV7-3	TRBJ1-6	CASSLTGQGNSPLHF	TGTGCCAGCAGCTTAACGGGACAGGGGAATTCACCCCTCCACTTT
NA	NA	TRBV10-1	TRBJ2-1	CASSEQDNEQFF	TGCGCCAGCAGTGAACAGGACAATGAGCAGTTCTTC
NA	NA	TRBV2	TRBJ1-6	CASSNNSPLHF	TGTGCCAGCAGTAATAATTCACCCCTCCACTTT